The sequence of this T cell receptor (beta chain) was determined in a study of tumor-infiltrating lymphocytes in localized non-small cell lung cancer. Across the study: Each patient gave resected tumor and non-adjacent uninvolved lung tissue.

V lost 7 bases and J lost 4, with 8 bases in between. In germline, CDR1 is SNHLY, CDR2 FYNNEI. The CDR3 spans 12 residues. Clones were read by immunoSEQ multiplex PCR, and TCRdb kept only the in-frame ones, dropping some. The sample records about 9,900 clones, around 70% being singletons. This clone was counted a few times. As yet, its antigen is unknown. The study, taken as a whole, reports: Tumor T-cell fraction from TCR sequencing was not associated with recurrence-free survival (p = 0.61).

This clonotype originated in a human donor with non-small cell lung cancer. The chain employs TRBV2 and TRBJ1-3; the D is unclear. The sequenced material came from lung tumor tissue. Here the CDR3 DNA reads TGTGCCAGCAACGTGATGGGAAACACCATATATTTT. This translates into CASNVMGNTIYF.